This T cell receptor beta chain was identified in a study of shared clonotypes between healthy human individuals. All donors were Caucasian adults living in Nashville, Tennessee. The CDR3 runs to 15 residues. Germline-derived CDR1 and CDR2 are SGHVS and FNYEAQ. The test was conducted at deep level. The method was immunoSEQ multiplex PCR; TCRdb's version includes in-frame clones alone and lacks a portion of them. This table has 450,000 to 500,000 clones, around 85% appearing once. The sequenced sample consisted of PBMCs. V gene TRBV7-6 combines with J gene TRBJ2-5, with 9 bases aligning to TRBD2. The J call may not be correct, given that the DNA end is closer to TRBJ2-7. The receptor's source is a woman in her forties in good health. Some clones in this sample may be carry-over from other donors' samples. The CDR3, as DNA: TGTGCCAGCAGCTTAGGTGGCGGGAGGGCCTTCGAGCAGTACTTC. It specifies CASSLGGGRAFEQYF.